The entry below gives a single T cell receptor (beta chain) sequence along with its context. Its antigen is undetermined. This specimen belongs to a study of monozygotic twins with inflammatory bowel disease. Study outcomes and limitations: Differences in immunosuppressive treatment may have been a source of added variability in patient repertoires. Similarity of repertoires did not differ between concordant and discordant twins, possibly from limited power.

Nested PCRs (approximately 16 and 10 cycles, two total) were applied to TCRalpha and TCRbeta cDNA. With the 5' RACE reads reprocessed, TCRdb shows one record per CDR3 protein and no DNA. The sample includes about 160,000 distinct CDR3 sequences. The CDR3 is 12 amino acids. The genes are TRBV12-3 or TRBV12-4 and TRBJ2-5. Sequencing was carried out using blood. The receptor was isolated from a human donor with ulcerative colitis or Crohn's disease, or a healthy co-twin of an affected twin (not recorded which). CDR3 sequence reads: CASSLTSETQYF.